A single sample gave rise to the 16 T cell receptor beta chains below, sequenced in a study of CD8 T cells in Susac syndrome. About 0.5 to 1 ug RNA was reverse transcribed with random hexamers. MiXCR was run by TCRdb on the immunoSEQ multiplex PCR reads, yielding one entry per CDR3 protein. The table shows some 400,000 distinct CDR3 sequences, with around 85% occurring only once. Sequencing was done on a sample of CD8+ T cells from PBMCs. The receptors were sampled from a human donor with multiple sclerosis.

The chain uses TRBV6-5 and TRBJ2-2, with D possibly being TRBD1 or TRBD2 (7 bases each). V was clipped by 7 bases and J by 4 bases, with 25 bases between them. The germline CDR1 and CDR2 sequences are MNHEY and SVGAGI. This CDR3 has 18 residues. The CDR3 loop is CASITREGALTSTGELFF. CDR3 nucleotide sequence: TGTGCCAGCATTACGAGGGAGGGGGCCTTAACCTCCACCGGGGAGCTGTTTTTT.

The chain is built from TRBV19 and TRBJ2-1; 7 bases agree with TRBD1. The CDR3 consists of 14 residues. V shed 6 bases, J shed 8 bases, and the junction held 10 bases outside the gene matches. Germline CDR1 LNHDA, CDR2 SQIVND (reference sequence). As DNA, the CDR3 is TGTGCCAGTAGGGCGGACAGGAGGTACGATGAGCAGTTCTTC. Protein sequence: CASRADRRYDEQFF. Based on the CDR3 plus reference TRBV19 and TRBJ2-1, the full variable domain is DGGITQSPKYLFRKEGQNVTLSCEQNLNHDAMYWYRQDPGQGLRLIYYSQIVNDFQKGDIAEGYSVSREKKESFPLTVTSAQKNPTAFYLCASRADRRYDEQFFGPGTRLTVL.

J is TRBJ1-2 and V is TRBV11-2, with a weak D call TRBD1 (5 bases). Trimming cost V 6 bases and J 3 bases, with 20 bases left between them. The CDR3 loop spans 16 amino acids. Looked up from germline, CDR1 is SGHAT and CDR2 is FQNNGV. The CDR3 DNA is TGTGCCAGCAGATTGGACCGGGACCCTGAGGACTATGGCTACACCTTC. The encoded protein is CASRLDRDPEDYGYTF.

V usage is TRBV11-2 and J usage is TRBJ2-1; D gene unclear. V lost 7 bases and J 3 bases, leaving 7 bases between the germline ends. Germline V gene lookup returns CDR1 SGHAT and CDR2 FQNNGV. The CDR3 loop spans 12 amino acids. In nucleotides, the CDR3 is TGTGCCAGCACACCTAACTACAATGAGCAGTTCTTC. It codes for CASTPNYNEQFF.

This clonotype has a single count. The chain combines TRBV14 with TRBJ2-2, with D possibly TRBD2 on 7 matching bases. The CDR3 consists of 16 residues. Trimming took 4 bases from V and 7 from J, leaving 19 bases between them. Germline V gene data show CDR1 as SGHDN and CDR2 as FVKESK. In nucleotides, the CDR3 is TGTGCCAGCAGCCCGCTGAGGGAGCGGGACAACGGGGAGCTGTTTTTT. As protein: CASSPLRERDNGELFF.

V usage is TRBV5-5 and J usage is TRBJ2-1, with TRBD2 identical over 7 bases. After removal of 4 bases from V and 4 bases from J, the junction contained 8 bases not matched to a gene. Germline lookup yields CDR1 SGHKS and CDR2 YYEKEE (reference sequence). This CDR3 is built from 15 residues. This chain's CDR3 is CASSQGLERYNEQFF. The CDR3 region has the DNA TGTGCCAGCAGCCAAGGACTAGAGAGGTACAATGAGCAGTTCTTC.

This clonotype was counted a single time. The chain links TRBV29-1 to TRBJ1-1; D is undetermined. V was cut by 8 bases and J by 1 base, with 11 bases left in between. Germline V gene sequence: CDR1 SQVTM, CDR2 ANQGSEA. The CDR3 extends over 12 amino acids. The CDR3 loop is CSTLVRNTEAFF. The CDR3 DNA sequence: TGCAGCACCTTAGTTCGGAACACTGAAGCTTTCTTT.

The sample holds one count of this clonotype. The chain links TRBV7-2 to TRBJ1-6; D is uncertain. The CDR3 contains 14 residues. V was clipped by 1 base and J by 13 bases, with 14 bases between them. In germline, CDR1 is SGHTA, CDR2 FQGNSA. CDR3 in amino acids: CASSLDGSYLPLHF. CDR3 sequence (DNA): TGTGCCAGCAGCTTAGATGGCAGCTATTTGCCCCTCCACTTT.

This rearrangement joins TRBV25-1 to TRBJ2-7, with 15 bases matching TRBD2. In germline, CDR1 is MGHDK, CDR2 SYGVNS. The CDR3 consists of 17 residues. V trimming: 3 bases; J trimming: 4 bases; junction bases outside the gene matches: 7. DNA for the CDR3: TGTGCCAGCAGTGACGGGACTAGCGGGGGGCCAGGATACGAGCAGTACTTC. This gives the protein CASSDGTSGGPGYEQYF.

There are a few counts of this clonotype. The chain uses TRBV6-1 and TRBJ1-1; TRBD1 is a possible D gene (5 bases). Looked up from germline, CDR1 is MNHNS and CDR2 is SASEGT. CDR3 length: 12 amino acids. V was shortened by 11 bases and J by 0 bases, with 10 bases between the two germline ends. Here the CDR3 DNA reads TGTGCCGGGCAGGGACTGAACACTGAAGCTTTCTTT. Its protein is CAGQGLNTEAFF.

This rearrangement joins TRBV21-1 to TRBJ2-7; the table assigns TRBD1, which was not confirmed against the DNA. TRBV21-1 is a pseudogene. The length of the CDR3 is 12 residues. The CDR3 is CASSKSGAVQYF. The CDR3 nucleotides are TGTGCCAGCAGCAAATCGGGGGCGGTGCAGTACTTC.

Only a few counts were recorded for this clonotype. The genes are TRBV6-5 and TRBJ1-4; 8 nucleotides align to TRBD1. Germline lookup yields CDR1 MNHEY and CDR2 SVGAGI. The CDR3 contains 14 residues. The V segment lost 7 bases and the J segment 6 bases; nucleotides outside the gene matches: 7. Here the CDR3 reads CASMDRVGDEKLFF. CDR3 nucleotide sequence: TGTGCCAGCATGGACAGGGTTGGGGATGAAAAACTGTTTTTT.

CDR3 sequence: CASSSTSGAYEQYF. The CDR3 DNA reads TGTGCCAGCAGCTCGACTAGCGGGGCGTACGAGCAGTACTTC. The chain carries TRBV7-9 and TRBJ2-7; 11 nucleotides match TRBD2. Germline-derived CDR1 and CDR2 are SEHNR and FQNEAQ (reference sequence). Trimming cost V 4 bases and J 4 bases; bases outside gene matches: 3. This CDR3 region has 14 residues.

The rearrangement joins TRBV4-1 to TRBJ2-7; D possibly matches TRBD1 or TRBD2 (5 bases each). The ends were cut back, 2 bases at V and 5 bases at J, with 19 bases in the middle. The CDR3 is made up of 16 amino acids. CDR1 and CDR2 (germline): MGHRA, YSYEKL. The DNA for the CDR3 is TGCGCCAGCAGCCAAAGTCCCGGGACCCTATCTAACGAGCAGTACTTC. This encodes CASSQSPGTLSNEQYF.

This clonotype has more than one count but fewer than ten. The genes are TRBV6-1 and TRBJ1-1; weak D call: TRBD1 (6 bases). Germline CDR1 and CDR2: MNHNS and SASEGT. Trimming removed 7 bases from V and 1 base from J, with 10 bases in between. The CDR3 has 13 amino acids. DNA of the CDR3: TGTGCCAGCAAGGACAGTGGGAACACTGAAGCTTTCTTT. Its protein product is CASKDSGNTEAFF.

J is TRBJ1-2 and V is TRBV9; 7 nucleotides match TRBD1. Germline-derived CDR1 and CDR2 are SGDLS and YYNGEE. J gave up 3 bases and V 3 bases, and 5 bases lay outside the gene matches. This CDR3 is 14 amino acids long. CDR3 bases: TGTGCCAGCAGCGGAGGGGGCAGGGACTATGGCTACACCTTC. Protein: CASSGGGRDYGYTF.